The sample holds a few counts of the clone carrying this T cell receptor (beta chain). This entry comes from a study of T-cell memory formation after mild COVID-19. One entry per CDR3 protein results from TCRdb running MiXCR on the 5' RACE reads. Among 450,000 to 700,000 distinct CDR3 sequences, about 20% were seen once, and the ten largest hold around 13%. Trimming pared 11 bases from V and 4 bases from J, leaving 10 bases between. The CDR3 spans 12 residues. The germline gives CDR1 KGHDR, CDR2 SFDVKD. V gene TRBV24-1 combines with J gene TRBJ1-4; D is uncertain. The sequence was collected from an adult woman who had mild COVID-19 (a few samples of this study predate the infection). Cell type and time point are not known. Sequencing was carried out using PBMCs or a T cell subset sorted from them (not recorded which). CDR3 sequence: CASGLNNEKLFF. CDR3 nucleotides: TGTGCCAGCGGACTGAATAATGAAAAACTGTTTTTT.